This is a list of T cell receptor beta chains from one sample in a study of early T cells in non-severe SARS-CoV-2 infection. TCRdb re-called the 5' RACE reads through MiXCR, storing one row per CDR3 protein. The table has tens of thousands of distinct CDR3 sequences, about 15% seen once. Specimen: whole blood. The receptors come from an adult who was a healthcare worker with PCR-confirmed SARS-CoV-2 infection or an uninfected control (not recorded which). The CDR3 runs from the conserved cysteine through the conserved F or W. A D gene is named only where the DNA matches it firmly. Clone size is shown for a subset of rows, as once, few, many or a class of expanded clone.

d_call: NA; clone_size: many; j_call: TRBJ1-5; v_call: TRBV15; cdr3_aa: CATSRDNQPQHF; cdr3_nt: TGTGCCACCTCACGGGATAATCAGCCCCAGCATTTT
d_call: NA; clone_size: few; j_call: TRBJ2-2; v_call: TRBV2; cdr3_aa: CASSGGPTGELFF; cdr3_nt: TGTGCCAGCAGTGGGGGCCCCACCGGGGAGCTGTTTTTT
d_call: TRBD2; clone_size: few; j_call: TRBJ2-5; v_call: TRBV20-1; cdr3_aa: CSAAQPGGGQETQYF; cdr3_nt: TGCAGTGCCGCCCAACCGGGAGGTGGGCAGGAGACCCAGTACTTC
d_call: NA; clone_size: NA; j_call: TRBJ2-3; v_call: TRBV5-1; cdr3_aa: CASSTDPGTDTQYF; cdr3_nt: TGCGCCAGCAGCACGGACCCGGGCACAGATACGCAGTATTTT
d_call: NA; clone_size: NA; j_call: TRBJ2-7; v_call: TRBV5-1; cdr3_aa: CASNRTNPYEQYF; cdr3_nt: TGCGCCAGCAACAGGACTAATCCCTACGAGCAGTACTTC
d_call: NA; clone_size: many; j_call: TRBJ1-2; v_call: TRBV19; cdr3_aa: CASSIGDRLVGGYTF; cdr3_nt: TGTGCCAGTAGTATCGGGGACCGATTGGTCGGTGGCTACACCTTC
d_call: NA; clone_size: many; j_call: TRBJ1-1; v_call: TRBV5-4; cdr3_aa: CASSPRPGAVEAFF; cdr3_nt: TGTGCCAGCAGCCCCCGACCGGGGGCGGTTGAAGCTTTCTTT
d_call: NA; clone_size: NA; j_call: TRBJ2-7; v_call: TRBV7-2; cdr3_aa: CASSYDSRLFYEQYF; cdr3_nt: TGTGCCAGCAGTTACGACAGCCGACTGTTCTACGAGCAGTACTTC
d_call: NA; clone_size: NA; j_call: TRBJ2-7; v_call: TRBV10-2; cdr3_aa: CASSDNFLYEQYF; cdr3_nt: TGCGCCAGCAGTGACAACTTCCTCTACGAGCAGTACTTC
d_call: TRBD2; clone_size: NA; j_call: TRBJ2-4; v_call: TRBV27; cdr3_aa: CASSWTSENIQYF; cdr3_nt: TGTGCCAGCAGCTGGACTAGCGAAAACATTCAGTACTTC
d_call: NA; clone_size: NA; j_call: TRBJ1-3; v_call: TRBV5-6; cdr3_aa: CASSLVTALIGNTIYF; cdr3_nt: TGTGCCAGCAGCTTAGTGACGGCCCTAATTGGAAACACCATATATTTT
d_call: NA; clone_size: few; j_call: TRBJ2-1; v_call: TRBV5-4; cdr3_aa: CASSPPRTYNEQFF; cdr3_nt: TGTGCCAGCAGCCCTCCTAGGACCTACAATGAGCAGTTCTTC
d_call: NA; clone_size: few; j_call: TRBJ1-1; v_call: TRBV14; cdr3_aa: CASSQGQAEAFF; cdr3_nt: TGTGCCAGCAGCCAAGGACAAGCTGAAGCTTTCTTT
d_call: TRBD1; clone_size: many; j_call: TRBJ1-1; v_call: TRBV29-1; cdr3_aa: CSVRTGRTNTEAFF; cdr3_nt: TGCAGCGTTCGGACAGGAAGGACGAACACTGAAGCTTTCTTT
d_call: NA; clone_size: NA; j_call: TRBJ2-1; v_call: TRBV27; cdr3_aa: CASRIDQGAWNEQFF; cdr3_nt: TGTGCCAGCAGAATCGACCAGGGCGCGTGGAATGAGCAGTTCTTC
d_call: NA; clone_size: many; j_call: TRBJ1-2; v_call: TRBV25-1; cdr3_aa: CASSDYSLYGYTF; cdr3_nt: TGTGCCAGCAGTGATTACAGTCTTTATGGCTACACCTTC
d_call: NA; clone_size: NA; j_call: TRBJ2-4; v_call: TRBV20-1; cdr3_aa: CSASGDPWSPKNIQYF; cdr3_nt: TGCAGTGCTAGTGGTGACCCCTGGAGTCCCAAAAACATTCAGTACTTC
d_call: NA; clone_size: many; j_call: TRBJ2-3; v_call: TRBV11-2; cdr3_aa: CASSLLADTQYF; cdr3_nt: TGTGCCAGCAGCTTACTTGCAGATACGCAGTATTTT
d_call: NA; clone_size: few; j_call: TRBJ2-1; v_call: TRBV7-9; cdr3_aa: CASSLLGVGVNEQFF; cdr3_nt: TGTGCCAGCAGCCTCCTTGGGGTGGGAGTGAATGAGCAGTTCTTC
d_call: NA; clone_size: NA; j_call: TRBJ1-2; v_call: TRBV5-6; cdr3_aa: CASSLPGKSAYDGYTF; cdr3_nt: TGTGCCAGCAGCTTGCCAGGGAAGTCCGCCTATGATGGCTACACCTTC
d_call: NA; clone_size: NA; j_call: TRBJ2-1; v_call: TRBV11-3; cdr3_aa: CASSFYGNNEQFF; cdr3_nt: TGTGCCAGCAGCTTTTACGGGAACAATGAGCAGTTCTTC
d_call: NA; clone_size: few; j_call: TRBJ2-3; v_call: TRBV7-6; cdr3_aa: CASSHAMAPGDTQYF; cdr3_nt: TGTGCCAGCAGCCACGCTATGGCCCCGGGGGATACGCAGTATTTT
d_call: TRBD1; clone_size: many; j_call: TRBJ2-5; v_call: TRBV7-9; cdr3_aa: CASSFDRGIETQYF; cdr3_nt: TGTGCCAGCAGCTTCGACAGGGGGATAGAGACCCAGTACTTC
d_call: NA; clone_size: many; j_call: TRBJ1-5; v_call: TRBV7-2; cdr3_aa: CASSLVEGGQPQHF; cdr3_nt: TGTGCCAGCAGCTTAGTCGAGGGTGGTCAGCCCCAGCATTTT
d_call: NA; clone_size: few; j_call: TRBJ1-1; v_call: TRBV20-1; cdr3_aa: CSARDGTLAGRGTEAFF; cdr3_nt: TGCAGTGCTAGAGATGGGACTTTAGCGGGGAGAGGGACTGAAGCTTTCTTT
d_call: TRBD2; clone_size: few; j_call: TRBJ2-1; v_call: TRBV7-6; cdr3_aa: CASSLPGLAGGPAVSSYNEQFF; cdr3_nt: TGTGCCAGCAGCTTACCCGGACTAGCGGGAGGTCCCGCTGTAAGCTCCTACAATGAGCAGTTCTTC
d_call: NA; clone_size: many; j_call: TRBJ2-2; v_call: TRBV4-1; cdr3_aa: CASSPRDTNTGELFF; cdr3_nt: TGCGCCAGCAGTCCAAGGGACACGAACACCGGGGAGCTGTTTTTT
d_call: NA; clone_size: few; j_call: TRBJ1-6; v_call: TRBV28; cdr3_aa: CASRATGSSYNSPLHF; cdr3_nt: TGTGCCAGCAGAGCTACAGGGAGCTCCTATAATTCACCCCTCCACTTT
d_call: NA; clone_size: NA; j_call: TRBJ2-2; v_call: TRBV23-1; cdr3_aa: CASSQGPSYTGELFF; cdr3_nt: TGCGCCAGCAGTCAAGGTCCTTCCTACACCGGGGAGCTGTTTTTT
d_call: TRBD1; clone_size: NA; j_call: TRBJ2-7; v_call: TRBV2; cdr3_aa: CASSADRGRDEQYF; cdr3_nt: TGTGCCAGCAGCGCGGACAGGGGGCGGGACGAGCAGTACTTC
d_call: NA; clone_size: NA; j_call: TRBJ2-6; v_call: TRBV30; cdr3_aa: CAWSGKGAGANVLTF; cdr3_nt: TGTGCCTGGAGTGGCAAGGGGGCTGGGGCCAACGTCCTGACTTTC
d_call: NA; clone_size: few; j_call: TRBJ1-1; v_call: TRBV20-1; cdr3_aa: CSARDMSVGVFF; cdr3_nt: TGCAGTGCTAGAGATATGTCCGTCGGGGTTTTCTTT
d_call: NA; clone_size: many; j_call: TRBJ2-1; v_call: TRBV29-1; cdr3_aa: CSVESTSRRNEQFF; cdr3_nt: TGCAGCGTTGAATCGACCTCTCGTCGCAATGAGCAGTTCTTC
d_call: NA; clone_size: few; j_call: TRBJ2-7; v_call: TRBV28; cdr3_aa: CASSAAMEPYEQYF; cdr3_nt: TGTGCCAGCAGTGCCGCCATGGAACCCTACGAGCAGTACTTC
d_call: NA; clone_size: few; j_call: TRBJ1-4; v_call: TRBV2; cdr3_aa: CASSSAWDEKLFF; cdr3_nt: TGTGCCAGCAGTTCCGCGTGGGATGAAAAACTGTTTTTT
d_call: TRBD2; clone_size: NA; j_call: TRBJ2-7; v_call: TRBV7-6; cdr3_aa: CASSLARTSSYEQYF; cdr3_nt: TGTGCCAGCAGCTTAGCTAGGACTAGCTCCTACGAGCAGTACTTC
d_call: NA; clone_size: NA; j_call: TRBJ2-2; v_call: TRBV5-5; cdr3_aa: CASSLGEATGELFF; cdr3_nt: TGTGCCAGCAGCTTGGGGGAAGCCACCGGGGAGCTGTTTTTT
d_call: NA; clone_size: NA; j_call: TRBJ1-1; v_call: TRBV10-3; cdr3_aa: CAINPQRVVNTEAFF; cdr3_nt: TGTGCCATCAACCCACAGCGGGTCGTGAACACTGAAGCTTTCTTT
d_call: NA; clone_size: few; j_call: TRBJ2-1; v_call: TRBV6-6; cdr3_aa: CASSPIGNEQFF; cdr3_nt: TGTGCCAGCAGTCCAATTGGCAATGAGCAGTTCTTC
d_call: NA; clone_size: NA; j_call: TRBJ1-1; v_call: TRBV6-5; cdr3_aa: CASSYSNLRLTEAFF; cdr3_nt: TGTGCCAGCAGTTACTCGAATCTAAGGTTGACTGAAGCTTTCTTT
d_call: TRBD1; clone_size: many; j_call: TRBJ2-2; v_call: TRBV6-1; cdr3_aa: CASSELEGAGGELFF; cdr3_nt: TGTGCCAGCAGTGAGCTAGAGGGGGCAGGCGGGGAGCTGTTTTTT
d_call: NA; clone_size: many; j_call: TRBJ1-2; v_call: TRBV5-6; cdr3_aa: CASSLNNYGYTF; cdr3_nt: TGTGCCAGCAGCTTGAATAACTATGGCTACACCTTC
d_call: NA; clone_size: NA; j_call: TRBJ2-7; v_call: TRBV6-1; cdr3_aa: CAVDPLNRVVSEQYF; cdr3_nt: TGTGCCGTCGACCCTCTTAACAGGGTGGTCTCCGAGCAGTACTTC
d_call: TRBD2; clone_size: NA; j_call: TRBJ2-1; v_call: TRBV11-2; cdr3_aa: CASSLVSPSGPSYNEQFF; cdr3_nt: TGTGCCAGCAGCTTAGTTTCCCCTAGCGGCCCGTCCTACAATGAGCAGTTCTTC
d_call: TRBD1; clone_size: few; j_call: TRBJ1-1; v_call: TRBV12-3/TRBV12-4; cdr3_aa: CASSPTGQANTEAFF; cdr3_nt: TGTGCCAGCAGTCCAACTGGACAGGCTAACACTGAAGCTTTCTTT
d_call: NA; clone_size: NA; j_call: TRBJ2-3; v_call: TRBV7-9; cdr3_aa: CASRGLADTQYF; cdr3_nt: TGTGCCAGCAGGGGGCTGGCAGATACGCAGTATTTT
d_call: TRBD1; clone_size: NA; j_call: TRBJ2-3; v_call: TRBV28; cdr3_aa: CASSPLGQARYTDTQYF; cdr3_nt: TGTGCCAGCAGTCCCCTGGGACAGGCAAGATACACAGATACGCAGTATTTT
d_call: NA; clone_size: few; j_call: TRBJ1-3; v_call: TRBV7-6; cdr3_aa: CASSLVDPENTIYF; cdr3_nt: TGTGCCAGCAGCTTGGTGGACCCTGAAAACACCATATATTTT
d_call: TRBD2; clone_size: NA; j_call: TRBJ2-2; v_call: TRBV20-1; cdr3_aa: CSARSSGRNTGELFF; cdr3_nt: TGCAGTGCTAGGTCTAGCGGGAGAAACACCGGGGAGCTGTTTTTT
d_call: TRBD2; clone_size: once; j_call: TRBJ2-3; v_call: TRBV28; cdr3_aa: CASSPRLAGSSDTQYF; cdr3_nt: TGTGCCAGCAGTCCCAGACTAGCGGGTTCATCAGATACGCAGTATTTT
d_call: NA; clone_size: few; j_call: TRBJ2-1; v_call: TRBV7-9; cdr3_aa: CASIPKDSYNEQFF; cdr3_nt: TGTGCCAGCATCCCCAAGGACTCCTACAATGAGCAGTTCTTC
d_call: NA; clone_size: NA; j_call: TRBJ1-2; v_call: TRBV29-1; cdr3_aa: CSVEGYQGDGYTF; cdr3_nt: TGCAGCGTTGAAGGGTACCAGGGTGATGGCTACACCTTC
d_call: NA; clone_size: NA; j_call: TRBJ2-3; v_call: TRBV5-1; cdr3_aa: CASITGEGSTDTQYF; cdr3_nt: TGCGCCAGCATCACTGGCGAGGGTAGCACAGATACGCAGTATTTT
d_call: NA; clone_size: many; j_call: TRBJ1-6; v_call: TRBV5-4; cdr3_aa: CASSPEPPGRNSPLHF; cdr3_nt: TGTGCCAGCAGCCCGGAGCCCCCCGGCAGAAATTCACCCCTCCACTTT
d_call: NA; clone_size: NA; j_call: TRBJ2-1; v_call: TRBV7-8; cdr3_aa: CASSYNRLPLNNEQFF; cdr3_nt: TGTGCCAGCAGTTATAACCGTCTACCCTTAAACAATGAGCAGTTCTTC
d_call: NA; clone_size: NA; j_call: TRBJ2-1; v_call: TRBV7-6; cdr3_aa: CASSSLAPSEQFF; cdr3_nt: TGTGCCAGCAGCTCCTTGGCGCCTTCTGAGCAGTTCTTC
d_call: TRBD1; clone_size: few; j_call: TRBJ2-7; v_call: TRBV28; cdr3_aa: CASSPLADRGEQYF; cdr3_nt: TGTGCCAGCAGTCCACTAGCCGACAGGGGCGAGCAGTACTTC